This paragraph reports one T cell receptor (beta chain). Its cognate antigen is unknown. The data stem from a study of T-cell memory formation after mild COVID-19. Broader study findings: Chiefly within CM and EM were the contracting CD4+ clones; CD8+ ones were within EMRA.

Trimming shortened V by 3 bases and J by 9 bases, and 22 bases separated the two germline ends. The CDR3 runs 16 residues. Germline CDR1 SGDLS, CDR2 YYNGEE. MiXCR, applied by TCRdb to the 5' RACE reads, yields one record per CDR3 protein. The data show roughly 400,000 distinct CDR3 sequences, with roughly 18% seen just once and roughly a fifth held by the top ten. This receptor was identified in a man aged 18-30 years who had mild COVID-19 (a few samples of this study predate the infection). Cell type and time point are not known. This chain joins TRBV9 and TRBJ2-1, with D perhaps TRBD2 (6 bases). Material for sequencing was PBMCs or a T cell subset sorted from them (not recorded which). This chain's CDR3 is CASSATRASEVTEQFF. The CDR3 bases are TGTGCCAGCAGCGCCACTCGGGCTAGCGAGGTAACTGAGCAGTTCTTC.